This T cell receptor beta chain was recorded in a study of T cells of healthy individuals. The germline V gene has CDR1 MDHEN and CDR2 SYDVKM. V lost 4 bases to trimming and J lost 5 bases; unmatched junction nucleotides: 14. CDR3 length: 17 residues. This clonotype was counted ten times or more. TCRdb processed the 5' RACE reads anew with MiXCR; each CDR3 protein has one entry. The table records tens of thousands of distinct CDR3 sequences, 4.5% of them present only once. The gene calls are TRBV28 and TRBJ1-1; 9 nucleotides agree with TRBD1. This TCR was sampled from a human donor in good health. The chain's CDR3 is CASSYARDRAGFTEAFF. CDR3 bases: TGTGCCAGCAGTTATGCGCGGGACAGGGCTGGGTTTACTGAAGCTTTCTTT.